The T cell receptor (beta chain) under discussion was sequenced for a study of radiotherapy plus CTLA-4 blockade in lung cancer. Regarding the study as a whole: The best prediction of response reportedly came from early blood T cell clone dynamics, with interferon-beta.

Some clones are missing from TCRdb's copy, which holds only in-frame ones; the method was immunoSEQ multiplex PCR. The data hold 71,000 or so clones, with approximately 86% observed a single time. The CDR3 loop spans 17 amino acids. CDR1 is ENHRY and CDR2 is SYGVKD in the germline V gene. Trimming stripped 3 bases from V and 8 bases from J, with 20 bases between. There are a few counts of this clone. Antigen unknown. Focal radiation with ipilimumab CTLA-4 blockade was given to patients with chemo-refractory metastatic non-small-cell lung cancer. Specimen: peripheral blood, collected from a patient treated with radiotherapy plus ipilimumab. This receptor was identified in a human donor with non-small cell lung cancer who had stable disease on radiotherapy plus ipilimumab. J is TRBJ1-6 and V is TRBV10-3, with D possibly matching TRBD1 (6 bases). The CDR3 here is CAISDPKGETGDSPLHF. The DNA of the CDR3 is TGTGCCATCAGTGACCCGAAGGGGGAGACAGGCGATTCACCCCTCCACTTT.